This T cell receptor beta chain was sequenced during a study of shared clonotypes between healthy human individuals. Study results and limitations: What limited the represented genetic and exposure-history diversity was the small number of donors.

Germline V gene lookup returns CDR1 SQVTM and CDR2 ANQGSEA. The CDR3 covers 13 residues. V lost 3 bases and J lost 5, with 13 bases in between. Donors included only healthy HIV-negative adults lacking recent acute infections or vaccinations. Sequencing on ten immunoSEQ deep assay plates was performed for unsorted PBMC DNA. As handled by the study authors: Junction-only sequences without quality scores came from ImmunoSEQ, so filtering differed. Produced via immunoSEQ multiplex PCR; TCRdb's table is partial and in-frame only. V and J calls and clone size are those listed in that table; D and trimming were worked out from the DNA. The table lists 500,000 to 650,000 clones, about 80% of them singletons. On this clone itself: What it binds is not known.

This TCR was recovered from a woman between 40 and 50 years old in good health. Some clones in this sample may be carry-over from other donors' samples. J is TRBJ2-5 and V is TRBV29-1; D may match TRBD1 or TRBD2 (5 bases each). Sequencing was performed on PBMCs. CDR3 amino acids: CSVDWGFEETQYF. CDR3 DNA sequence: TGCAGCGTTGATTGGGGGTTCGAGGAGACCCAGTACTTC.